The rows below give T cell receptor beta chains drawn from one sample of a study of blood T cell repertoires in COVID-19. Data came from immunoSEQ multiplex PCR; TCRdb stores just in-frame clones and leaves some out. Counted here are about 150,000 clones, roughly 80% occurring once; the ten biggest clones make up about 2%. The specimen was peripheral blood. These receptors originate from a man aged 65 to 79 with acute or convalescent COVID-19. Both conserved end residues are part of each CDR3. A D gene is named only where the DNA matches it firmly. Rows give clone size only sometimes, using once, few, many, or a class for an expanded clone.

TRBV7-9	-	-	TRBJ1-2	CASSLGDQRRGYTF	TGTGCCAGCAGCTTAGGTGACCAGCGGAGGGGCTACACCTTC
TRBV6-5	-	-	TRBJ1-2	CASTPGARRDYGYTF	TGTGCCAGCACCCCTGGCGCCCGGCGGGACTATGGCTACACCTTC
TRBV28	-	-	TRBJ1-4	CASSRGDATNEKLFF	TGTGCCAGCAGTAGGGGTGACGCAACTAATGAAAAACTGTTTTTT
TRBV25-1	-	-	TRBJ2-1	CASSDPRDSRGDEQFF	TGTGCCAGCAGTGACCCCCGGGACTCCCGGGGCGATGAGCAGTTCTTC
TRBV5-1	-	-	TRBJ2-7	CASSLGVSAGYEQYF	TGCGCCAGCAGCTTGGGGGTCTCGGCGGGATACGAGCAGTACTTC
TRBV5-1	-	once	TRBJ1-1	CASSLEGVGTGGEAFF	TGCGCCAGCAGCTTGGAGGGAGTCGGTACGGGAGGTGAAGCTTTCTTT
TRBV3-1/TRBV3-2	TRBD2	once	TRBJ2-1	CASSHSVGGEQFF	TGTGCCAGCAGCCACAGTGTGGGAGGGGAGCAGTTCTTC
TRBV12-3/TRBV12-4	-	-	TRBJ1-2	CASSPGESYGYTF	TGTGCCAGCAGCCCCGGAGAAAGCTATGGCTACACCTTC
TRBV12-3/TRBV12-4	-	-	TRBJ1-1	CASDSDRYTEAFF	TGTGCCAGCGATTCCGACAGGTACACTGAAGCTTTCTTT
TRBV2	TRBD2	-	TRBJ2-5	CASSAGTSGEETQYF	TGTGCCAGCAGTGCAGGGACTAGCGGGGAAGAGACCCAGTACTTC
TRBV5-4	TRBD2	few	TRBJ2-5	CASSLGGLADFETQYF	TGTGCCAGCAGCTTGGGGGGACTAGCGGACTTTGAGACCCAGTACTTC
TRBV19	-	-	TRBJ1-1	CASSIAGASTEAFF	TGTGCCAGTAGTATTGCTGGGGCGAGCACTGAAGCTTTCTTT
TRBV12-3/TRBV12-4	-	few	TRBJ2-5	CASSPRDQETQYF	TGTGCCAGCAGTCCCCGGGACCAAGAGACCCAGTACTTC
TRBV28	-	few	TRBJ1-2	CASSLVQGSPNYGYTF	TGTGCCAGCAGTTTAGTGCAGGGAAGTCCTAACTATGGCTACACCTTC
TRBV18	TRBD2	-	TRBJ2-3	CASLPGLGTDTQYF	TGTGCCAGCTTACCGGGACTAGGCACAGATACGCAGTATTTT
TRBV2	TRBD1	-	TRBJ2-1	CASRTFGTAYNEQFF	TGTGCCAGCCGCACTTTCGGGACAGCCTACAATGAGCAGTTCTTC
TRBV6-1	TRBD1	-	TRBJ1-5	CASSDLGQGANQPQHF	TGTGCCAGCAGTGACCTAGGACAGGGGGCTAATCAGCCCCAGCATTTT
TRBV27	TRBD2	-	TRBJ2-3	CASSMTEAGEDVTQYF	TGTGCCAGCAGTATGACCGAGGCGGGAGAAGATGTTACGCAGTATTTT
TRBV19	TRBD2	few	TRBJ2-2	CASRDWRGGLNTGELFF	TGTGCCAGTAGAGATTGGCGGGGAGGGCTTAACACCGGGGAGCTGTTTTTT
TRBV10-1	-	-	TRBJ1-5	CASRNRTAVHLSNQPQHF	TGCGCCAGCAGAAACCGGACAGCAGTCCATTTATCCAATCAGCCCCAGCATTTT
TRBV7-7	TRBD2	few	TRBJ2-3	CASSPREGRGDTQYF	TGTGCTAGCAGCCCCCGGGAGGGGCGGGGAGATACGCAGTATTTT
TRBV7-8	-	-	TRBJ1-3	CASSLARGLAGNTIYF	TGTGCCAGCAGCTTAGCTCGGGGACTGGCTGGAAACACCATATATTTT
TRBV7-7	TRBD2	-	TRBJ2-1	CASSLGPTLGAGGYNEQFF	TGTGCTAGCAGCTTAGGGCCTACTCTCGGGGCGGGGGGATACAATGAGCAGTTCTTC
TRBV3-1/TRBV3-2	TRBD2	-	TRBJ2-1	CASSQVAGTSGASYNEQFF	TGTGCCAGCAGCCAAGTAGCCGGGACTAGCGGGGCGTCCTACAATGAGCAGTTCTTC